This TCR beta chain was observed in a study of graft-versus-host responses after intestinal transplantation. The repertoire was sequenced with immunoSEQ multiplex PCR; TCRdb's copy has only in-frame clones and lacks some. Here the sample spans under 15,000 clones, under 40% being singletons. Between the trimmed V and J ends, which lost 1 base and 5 bases, there was a span of 5 bases. CDR3 length equals 13 residues. Per germline, CDR1 MGHRA and CDR2 YSYEKL. Study outcomes and limitations: Allografts carried high graft-versus-host to host-versus-graft clonal ratios in patients having graft-donor T cell macrochimerism. The authors found GvH clones in recipient marrow, some appearing first in ileum or blood.

The culture paired approximately 200,000 irradiated violet-dye-labeled stimulators with approximately 200,000 CFSE-labeled responders. The sequence derives from a human patient who received an intestinal transplant. The sample in question was alloreactive CD8+ T cells from a mixed lymphocyte reaction culture, obtained before intestinal transplant. Subset specified: CFSE-low proliferating T cells sorted from approximately 6-day pre-transplant mixed lymphocyte reaction (GvH or HvG direction). The chain recombines TRBV4-1 with TRBJ2-2; D gene unclear. The CDR3 spells CASSQAGTGELFF. For the CDR3, the DNA is TGCGCCAGCAGCCAAGCAGGTACCGGGGAGCTGTTTTTT.